This T cell receptor beta chain was identified in a study of OX40 agonist ivuxolimab in advanced cancers. The study, taken as a whole, reports: The study observed clonal expansion of CD4+ and CD8+ blood T cells by week 6 at 0.1 to 3.0 mg/kg.

The timepoints at which blood was sampled were baseline, cycle 4 day 1, and cycle 7 day 1. On this clone: Its antigen remains unidentified.

Assay: immunoSEQ multiplex PCR; the TCRdb copy retains only in-frame clones and omits some. The table lists tens of thousands of clones, 80% to 95% of them singletons. CDR1 is PRHDT, CDR2 FYEKMQ, per germline (reference sequence). V shed 5 bases and J shed 3 bases, with 10 bases lying between them. The CDR3 length is 13 residues. This clonotype originated in an adult with an advanced solid tumor such as melanoma, head and neck, liver or kidney cancer. The chain employs TRBV13 and TRBJ1-1; D unresolved. This sample comprised CD4+ or CD8+ T cells sorted from blood, obtained in a trial of the OX40 agonist ivuxolimab. CDR3 in DNA: TGTGCCAGCAGCGTATCGGGCCACACTGAAGCTTTCTTT. It translates to CASSVSGHTEAFF.